This entry concerns a single T cell receptor (beta chain). One end of the junction does not line up with germline, which may come from a read error. At the survey level, the v3.0 immunoSEQ assay was run. The study targeted roughly 40,000-55,000 T-cell genomes per sample in sequencing. This table comes from immunoSEQ multiplex PCR, and its TCRdb copy is limited to in-frame clones, with some not included. The sample holds around 22,000 clones, more than 75% seen once. This sample is part of a study of long-term antiretroviral therapy in people with HIV. The CDR3 is made up of 12 amino acids. Germline CDR1 and CDR2: SQVTM and ANQGSEA. Two or more post-ART PBMC samples, plus at least one pre-ART sample, were available for each donor.

V usage is TRBV29-1 and J usage is TRBJ1-2; 9 nucleotides match TRBD1. The sequences come from unsorted PBMCs, collected 1.8 years before starting antiretroviral therapy. The sequence was obtained from a woman in her 30s with HIV. CDR3 sequence (DNA): TGCAGCGCTGAACAGGGGGCGGCTGGCTACACCTTC. Protein product: CSAEQGAAGYTF.